The next 32 T cell receptor beta chains were all read from a single sample in a study of shared T cell receptors in the human thymus (TCRdb year 2021). The method was the immunoSEQ multiplex PCR assay. Not all clones reach the TCRdb copy of this immuneACCESS table, which keeps in-frame sequences only. Checked studies attribute under half of the gap to unresolved V genes and leave the rest unexplained. The sample contains 700,000 or so clones, roughly 88% of them found a single time. The top ten clonotypes cover over 0.008% of the sample. These data are also associated with another study on human thymus T cells.

Sequenced material: thymocytes. Source of these receptors: a girl in the first two years of life with a congenital heart defect. Donor details come from another sample of the same person, matched by shared clones.

The rearrangement links TRBV28 to TRBJ1-6, with D perhaps matching TRBD1 (5 bases). The V end was cut by 5 bases, the J end by 7 bases, with 15 bases between. Germline V CDR1 and CDR2: MDHEN, SYDVKM. The CDR3 runs 15 residues. The chain's CDR3 is CASSRQGGRNSPLHF. The CDR3 DNA reads TGTGCCAGCAGTCGGCAGGGAGGGCGGAATTCACCCCTCCACTTT.

As concerns this clone: The same CDR3 is also encoded by other DNA sequences in this sample. The rearrangement uses TRBV6-5 and TRBJ2-7, with D possibly being TRBD2 (5 bases). V lost 6 bases and J lost 4, with 10 bases in between. The CDR3 spans 12 residues. Germline lookup yields CDR1 MNHEY and CDR2 SVGAGI. The CDR3 is CASSPSGYEQYF. The CDR3 coding sequence is TGTGCCAGCAGCCCCTCGGGGTACGAGCAGTACTTC.

The gene calls are TRBV5-1 and TRBJ1-2, with D unclear. V lost 3 bases to trimming and J lost 4 bases, with 16 bases between them. The CDR3 sequence is 15 residues long. Per the germline V gene, CDR1 is SGHRS and CDR2 is YFSETQ. As DNA, the CDR3 is TGCGCCAGCAGCTACGGGAACAGAATCGGCTATGGCTACACCTTC. Protein sequence: CASSYGNRIGYGYTF.

This rearrangement joins TRBV7-4 to TRBJ2-5; 10 positions agree with TRBD1. The trim removed 4 bases at V and 5 bases at J, leaving 1 base unmatched. This CDR3 is built from 13 residues. Germline loops: CDR1 SGHVT, CDR2 SQSDAQ. The CDR3 region has the DNA TGTGCCAGCAGCTGGGACAGGGGTGAGACCCAGTACTTC. This sequence encodes CASSWDRGETQYF.

This clone was detected only once. This chain joins TRBV9 and TRBJ2-7, with D tentatively TRBD1 (6 bases). This CDR3 spans 15 amino acids. V was trimmed by 3 bases and J by 6 bases, leaving 19 bases between them. From germline, CDR1 is SGDLS and CDR2 YYNGEE. The DNA of the CDR3 is TGTGCCAGCAGCGCCCCAGCCTCGAAAGGGGGCGAGCAGTACTTC. Translation: CASSAPASKGGEQYF.

The rearrangement links TRBV7-2 to TRBJ1-5; 9 nucleotides line up with TRBD1. The CDR3 runs 18 residues. Germline loops: CDR1 SGHTA, CDR2 FQGNSA. Germline trimming cut 6 bases from V and 2 bases from J; bases unmatched to any gene: 14. The CDR3 DNA follows: TGTGCCAGCAGTCTAACGGGACAGGGAATGGGCGGCAATCAGCCCCAGCATTTT. Its translation is CASSLTGQGMGGNQPQHF.

The CDR3 reads CASSVQVSWRDYGYTF. The CDR3 DNA follows: TGTGCCAGTAGTGTTCAAGTTTCGTGGAGGGACTATGGCTACACCTTC. V usage is TRBV19 and J usage is TRBJ1-2; D is unclear. In germline, CDR1 is LNHDA, CDR2 SQIVND (reference sequence). Trimming cost V 5 bases and J 3 bases, with 19 bases left between them. This CDR3 comprises 16 residues.

This clone was seen more than once but under ten times. This chain connects TRBV5-6 to TRBJ1-4; 8 nucleotides line up with TRBD1. The CDR3 sequence is 15 residues long. Per the germline V gene, CDR1 is SGHDT and CDR2 is YYEEEE. Unmatched junction bases numbered 8, after V lost 4 bases and J lost 6 bases. CDR3 in DNA: TGTGCCAGCAGCAAGACAGGGGAGTTACATGAAAAACTGTTTTTT. Translated, it gives CASSKTGELHEKLFF.

The chain has TRBV6-1 and TRBJ2-1; a possible D gene is TRBD1 (6 bases). Germline CDR1 MNHNS, CDR2 SASEGT. This CDR3 is built from 13 residues. V was clipped by 6 bases and J by 6 bases, with 12 bases between them. The CDR3 bases are TGTGCCAGCAGGATTCACAGGGTCAATGAGCAGTTCTTC. Encoded protein: CASRIHRVNEQFF.

The rearrangement uses TRBV5-1 and TRBJ1-4; 7 bases map to TRBD1. The germline CDR1 and CDR2 sequences are SGHRS and YFSETQ. The CDR3 covers 16 residues. V shed 0 bases, J shed 12 bases, and the junction held 14 bases outside the gene matches. The CDR3 region is CASSLGQGFGLIELFF. As DNA, the CDR3 is TGCGCCAGCAGCTTGGGACAGGGCTTCGGGCTCATCGAACTGTTTTTT.

V and J are TRBV5-4 and TRBJ1-2; 8 bases fit TRBD1. The CDR3 contains 12 residues. Germline loops: CDR1 SGHNT, CDR2 YYREEE (reference sequence). J was trimmed by 14 bases and V by 0 bases; bases with no gene match: 6. The chain's CDR3 is CASSLAPDRGTF. The CDR3 DNA sequence: TGTGCCAGCAGCTTGGCCCCAGACAGGGGAACCTTC.

This clone turned up a few times. This chain connects TRBV7-9 to TRBJ2-7, with 9 bases matching TRBD1. Trimming removed 5 bases from V and 0 bases from J; junction bases left unmatched: 5. CDR3 size: 15 residues. Germline-derived CDR1 and CDR2 are SEHNR and FQNEAQ (reference sequence). In DNA, the CDR3 is TGTGCCAGCAGCCAAAAACAGGGGGCCTCCTACGAGCAGTACTTC. It specifies CASSQKQGASYEQYF.

The chain links TRBV10-1 to TRBJ1-5; 7 nucleotides line up with TRBD1. The CDR3 contains 18 residues. V shed 4 bases and J 6 bases; nucleotides not matched to a gene: 18. CDR1 is WNHNN, CDR2 SYGVQD, per germline (reference sequence). The CDR3 bases are TGCGCCAGCAGTGCCTCATTCGGCGGCAGGGGGAGAGGTCAGCCCCAGCATTTT. It encodes CASSASFGGRGRGQPQHF.

The chain is built from TRBV6-5 and TRBJ1-2, with D unresolved. The CDR3 runs 12 residues. Trimming took 6 bases from V and 4 from J, leaving 9 bases between them. Germline lookup yields CDR1 MNHEY and CDR2 SVGAGI. As DNA, the CDR3 is TGTGCCAGCAGGTCGATTAGCTATGGCTACACCTTC. Protein sequence: CASRSISYGYTF.

The genes are TRBV15 and TRBJ2-3, with 7 positions matching TRBD2. With V trimmed by 1 base and J by 2 bases, 6 bases remained unmatched. From germline, CDR1 is LNHNV and CDR2 YYDKDF (reference sequence). The length of the CDR3 is 16 residues. DNA for the CDR3: TGTGCCACCAGCAGAGCGGCGGGGGAGCTCACAGATACGCAGTATTTT. Its protein product is CATSRAAGELTDTQYF.

V is TRBV28 and J is TRBJ2-7, with 11 positions matching TRBD1. CDR3 length: 13 residues. In germline, CDR1 is MDHEN, CDR2 SYDVKM. J lost 3 bases, V lost 5 bases, and 0 bases had no gene match. The CDR3 protein is CASSGTGGYEQYF. CDR3 coding DNA: TGTGCCAGCAGTGGGACAGGGGGCTACGAGCAGTACTTC.

The chain joins TRBV7-6 to TRBJ2-3; 7 positions match TRBD1. Germline CDR1 reads SGHVS; CDR2 reads FNYEAQ. The J segment lost 2 bases and the V segment lost 5 bases, leaving 16 bases of the junction unmatched. The CDR3 runs to 18 residues. This chain's CDR3 is CASSPEPPRQGTTDTQYF. In nucleotides, the CDR3 is TGTGCCAGCAGCCCCGAGCCGCCGCGACAGGGAACCACAGATACGCAGTATTTT.

V is TRBV7-9 and J is TRBJ2-7; TRBD2 matches at 9 bases. V lost 5 bases, J lost 3 bases, and 17 bases stayed unmatched. Germline V gives CDR1 SEHNR, CDR2 FQNEAQ (reference sequence). This CDR3 has 18 residues. The chain's CDR3 is CASSIPWGGAGGSYEQYF. For the CDR3, the DNA is TGTGCCAGCAGCATACCGTGGGGCGGAGCGGGGGGCAGCTACGAGCAGTACTTC.

This chain links TRBV6-5 with TRBJ1-4; D might be TRBD1 (5 bases). This CDR3 comprises 16 residues. With 4 bases removed from V and 10 bases from J, the gap between germline ends came to 22 bases. Germline loops: CDR1 MNHEY, CDR2 SVGAGI. The CDR3 nucleotides read TGTGCCAGCAGTTTAACGCCCCAGGGTTTCGTTGTAAAACTGTTTTTT. Its translation: CASSLTPQGFVVKLFF.

This chain uses TRBV19 with TRBJ1-2; 7 nucleotides match TRBD1. The CDR3 covers 14 residues. The J segment lost 4 bases and the V segment lost 2 bases, leaving 4 bases of the junction unmatched. The V gene's germline CDR1 is LNHDA and CDR2 SQIVND (reference sequence). CDR3 nucleotides: TGTGCCAGTAGTATATGGGACAGAAGCTATGGCTACACCTTC. As protein: CASSIWDRSYGYTF.

Here the CDR3 DNA reads TGCGCCAGCAGCCGCGCACCGGGACAGGGGACTGAAGCTTTCTTT. Translated, it gives CASSRAPGQGTEAFF. The chain recombines TRBV4-1 with TRBJ1-1, with 10 bases lining up with TRBD1. Germline trimming cut 4 bases from V and 5 bases from J; bases unmatched to any gene: 7. Looked up from germline, CDR1 is MGHRA and CDR2 is YSYEKL. The CDR3 runs 15 residues.

This chain links TRBV14 with TRBJ1-4; 8 bases are a match to TRBD1. Germline V gives CDR1 SGHDN, CDR2 FVKESK. This CDR3 is 19 amino acids long. The V and J ends lost 1 base and 0 bases, in that order; junction bases with no gene match: 10. The CDR3 region has the DNA TGTGCCAGCAGCCAAGTTCCCACAGGGGGTAGGGCAACTAATGAAAAACTGTTTTTT. Its protein product is CASSQVPTGGRATNEKLFF.

Worth noting for this clone: This same CDR3 is encoded by further DNA sequences in the sample. V gene TRBV6-1 combines with J gene TRBJ2-3, with TRBD1 matching over 8 bases. V trimming: 1 base; J trimming: 6 bases; junction bases outside the gene matches: 9. The CDR3 runs 16 residues. From germline, CDR1 is MNHNS and CDR2 SASEGT. Written as DNA, the CDR3 is TGTGCCAGCAGTGAAGAGGGGACAGGCCCAACGGATACGCAGTATTTT. Residues: CASSEEGTGPTDTQYF.

V is TRBV4-1 and J is TRBJ1-2, with a weak D call TRBD1 (6 bases). Trimming removed 7 bases from V and 0 bases from J, with 33 bases in between. Germline assignment: CDR1 MGHRA and CDR2 YSYEKL. The CDR3 contains 21 residues. The DNA for the CDR3 is TGCGCCAGCACCGGGTTAGGGCAGGGGAAAAAACCCACCGATTCTAACTATGGCTACACCTTC. Translation: CASTGLGQGKKPTDSNYGYTF.

The table lists this clone with a few counts. The chain couples TRBV29-1 to TRBJ2-5; possibly TRBD2 for D (6 bases). Looked up from germline, CDR1 is SQVTM and CDR2 is ANQGSEA. CDR3 length equals 12 residues. Trimming shortened V by 8 bases and J by 3 bases, and 13 bases separated the two germline ends. The CDR3 nucleotides read TGCAGCCTCGGGGAGGTGGAAGAGACCCAGTACTTC. This encodes CSLGEVEETQYF.

The chain has TRBV30 and TRBJ1-1; possibly TRBD1 for D (5 bases). Trimming stripped 4 bases from V and 5 bases from J, with 20 bases between. The CDR3 totals 15 residues. Germline CDR1 and CDR2: GTSNPN and SVGIG (reference sequence). The CDR3 nucleotides are TGTGCCTGGATTGATCTCAGGGATCGTAGGACTGAAGCTTTCTTT. It encodes CAWIDLRDRRTEAFF.

This clone was picked up one time. The chain has TRBV28 and TRBJ1-2, with D maybe TRBD1 (6 bases). The CDR3 has 16 amino acids. Between the trimmed V and J ends, which lost 6 bases and 7 bases, there was a span of 24 bases. Germline V gives CDR1 MDHEN, CDR2 SYDVKM. This CDR3 is CASRATQGPIFFGYTF. CDR3 nucleotide sequence: TGTGCCAGCAGGGCTACACAGGGCCCGATTTTTTTTGGCTACACCTTC.

Comment on this clone: The junction shows a germline mismatch at one end, possibly a read error. The same CDR3 arises from other DNA sequences in this sample as well. The J gene is TRBJ1-6, the V gene TRBV5-1; D is possibly TRBD1 (5 bases). Germline V CDR1 and CDR2: SGHRS, YFSETQ. The CDR3 runs 18 residues. CDR3 nucleotide sequence: TGCGCCAGCAGCTTGGATGGGGCCGACAGCTCCTATAATTCCCCCCTCCACTTT. It yields the protein CASSLDGADSSYNSPLHF.

The chain joins TRBV6-4 to TRBJ1-2; 10 bases align to TRBD1. The CDR3 is 15 residues long. The germline V gene has CDR1 MRHNA and CDR2 SNTAGT. With V trimmed by 2 bases and J by 7 bases, 7 bases remained unmatched. Written as DNA, the CDR3 is TGTGCCAGCAGTGACCGCCCCGGGACAGGGGCTGGCTACACCTTC. Its protein product is CASSDRPGTGAGYTF.

V is TRBV27 and J is TRBJ2-1; weak D call: TRBD1 (5 bases). V was clipped by 1 base and J by 0 bases, with 13 bases between them. The CDR3 consists of 17 residues. CDR1 is MNHEY, CDR2 SMNVEV, per germline (reference sequence). The chain's CDR3 is CASSLFGHPSSYNEQFF. In nucleotides, the CDR3 is TGTGCCAGCAGTTTATTCGGACACCCTAGCTCCTACAATGAGCAGTTCTTC.

J is TRBJ2-3 and V is TRBV30; possibly TRBD2 for D (6 bases). Trimming took 4 bases from V and 8 from J, leaving 16 bases between them. The CDR3 consists of 13 residues. Per germline, CDR1 GTSNPN and CDR2 SVGIG (reference sequence). The CDR3, as DNA: TGTGCCTGGACCGTCCCGCCTAGCGCTACGCAGTATTTT. Its protein product is CAWTVPPSATQYF.

There are a few counts of this clone. The chain carries TRBV11-3 and TRBJ1-2; D possibly corresponds to TRBD1 (6 bases). Trimming stripped 1 base from V and 6 bases from J, with 9 bases between. Germline V gene sequence: CDR1 SGHNT, CDR2 YENEEA. The CDR3 covers 13 residues. CDR3 region: CASSLAAGDGYTF. The CDR3 nucleotides are TGTGCCAGCAGCTTAGCGGCAGGGGATGGCTACACCTTC.